Following are 26 T cell receptor beta chains from one sample sequenced in a study of blood T cell repertoires in COVID-19. The assay was immunoSEQ multiplex PCR, and TCRdb's table has in-frame clones only and misses some. The sample carries 200,000 or so clones, under 90% recorded once. The sequencing sample was made of peripheral blood. These receptors were taken from a man in his sixties who had recovered from COVID-19.

A note on this clone: Different DNA sequences within this sample yield the same CDR3. The chain combines TRBV11-2 with TRBJ2-5, with 7 bases matching TRBD2. Germline trimming cut 1 base from V and 2 bases from J; bases unmatched to any gene: 7. Germline loops: CDR1 SGHAT, CDR2 FQNNGV. The CDR3 loop spans 16 amino acids. The CDR3 spells CASSLGVAGEQETQYF. The CDR3 DNA is TGTGCCAGCAGCTTAGGTGTGGCGGGGGAGCAAGAGACCCAGTACTTC.

The V gene is TRBV7-2, the J gene TRBJ1-1; D is possibly TRBD1 (6 bases). Germline-derived CDR1 and CDR2 are SGHTA and FQGNSA. Trimming shortened V by 5 bases and J by 5 bases, and 18 bases separated the two germline ends. This CDR3 region has 15 residues. The CDR3 sequence: CASSPQTGAGTEAFF. The CDR3, as DNA: TGTGCCAGCAGCCCCCAGACAGGAGCGGGAACTGAAGCTTTCTTT.

The chain recombines TRBV19 with TRBJ1-5; the match to TRBD1 covers 10 bases. The CDR3 contains 15 residues. J gave up 7 bases and V 4 bases, and 7 bases lay outside the gene matches. Germline lookup yields CDR1 LNHDA and CDR2 SQIVND (reference sequence). The CDR3 loop is CASSTPGTGVQPQHF. In nucleotides, the CDR3 is TGTGCCAGTAGTACCCCCGGGACAGGGGTACAGCCCCAGCATTTT. Looking up the rest from reference TRBV19 and TRBJ1-5 gives the full variable domain: DGGITQSPKYLFRKEGQNVTLSCEQNLNHDAMYWYRQDPGQGLRLIYYSQIVNDFQKGDIAEGYSVSREKKESFPLTVTSAQKNPTAFYLCASSTPGTGVQPQHFGDGTRLSIL.

The chain has TRBV5-5 and TRBJ2-7, with D unresolved. Trimming took off 2 bases at V and 0 bases at J, with 9 bases between the two ends. Germline-derived CDR1 and CDR2 are SGHKS and YYEKEE (reference sequence). This CDR3 has 14 residues. The CDR3, as DNA: TGTGCCAGCAGCTTAAATCCCGGCTCCTACGAGCAGTACTTC. Translated: CASSLNPGSYEQYF.

CDR3 sequence: CASSATGVDEKLFF. The CDR3 DNA is TGTGCCAGCAGCGCAACAGGGGTGGATGAAAAACTGTTTTTT. The chain uses TRBV14 and TRBJ1-4; 7 nucleotides align to TRBD1. V lost 5 bases and J lost 6; bases outside the gene matches: 6. Germline V lookup: CDR1 SGHDN, CDR2 FVKESK. The CDR3 consists of 14 residues.

The rearrangement joins TRBV15 to TRBJ1-1, with no clear D. Germline V gene sequence: CDR1 LNHNV, CDR2 YYDKDF (reference sequence). V lost 0 bases, J lost 0 bases, and 14 bases lay in between. This CDR3 is 17 amino acids long. In DNA, the CDR3 is TGTGCCACCAGCAGAGAAAAGTTAATTGCGGTGAACACTGAAGCTTTCTTT. This sequence encodes CATSREKLIAVNTEAFF.

The rearrangement uses TRBV5-8 and TRBJ1-5; 7 bases are a match to TRBD1. Looked up from germline, CDR1 is SGHTS and CDR2 is YDEGEE. V was pared by 4 bases and J by 7 bases, with 11 bases of the junction left unmatched. There are 15 residues in the CDR3. CDR3 in DNA: TGTGCCAGCAGCCTGGTAGGGCAGGGGGACCAGCCCCAGCATTTT. This translates into CASSLVGQGDQPQHF.

The gene calls are TRBV2 and TRBJ1-3; no reliable D call. The germline CDR1 and CDR2 sequences are SNHLY and FYNNEI. Trimming cost V 4 bases and J 2 bases, with 12 bases left between them. This CDR3 contains 15 residues. CDR3 nucleotide sequence: TGTGCCAGCAGTGCCGCCAGTGTGGCTGGAAACACCATATATTTT. Residues: CASSAASVAGNTIYF.

This chain uses TRBV4-1 with TRBJ1-5, with a weak D call TRBD1 (6 bases). V was cut by 4 bases and J by 7 bases, with 14 bases left in between. The CDR3 has 14 amino acids. Germline V gives CDR1 MGHRA, CDR2 YSYEKL. The CDR3, as DNA: TGCGCCAGCAGCCCTGGACAGCGGTCCCAGCCCCAGCATTTT. Protein sequence: CASSPGQRSQPQHF.

A single count supports this clone. The chain has TRBV19 and TRBJ2-6, with 9 bases identical to TRBD1. This CDR3 is 18 amino acids long. Trimming removed 5 bases from V and 0 bases from J; junction bases left unmatched: 8. Germline V lookup: CDR1 LNHDA, CDR2 SQIVND (reference sequence). The CDR3 nucleotides read TGTGCCAGTAGTGCCCCCGGGACAGGGTACTCTGGGGCCAACGTCCTGACTTTC. As protein: CASSAPGTGYSGANVLTF. The variable domain in full, with the rest retrieved from reference TRBV19 and TRBJ2-6, is DGGITQSPKYLFRKEGQNVTLSCEQNLNHDAMYWYRQDPGQGLRLIYYSQIVNDFQKGDIAEGYSVSREKKESFPLTVTSAQKNPTAFYLCASSAPGTGYSGANVLTFGAGSRLTVL.

This clone occurred once. J is TRBJ2-1 and V is TRBV6-6, with 10 bases that match TRBD2. Unmatched junction bases numbered 5, after V lost 5 bases and J lost 4 bases. CDR3 length equals 15 residues. Germline CDR1 reads MNHNY; CDR2 reads SVGAGI (reference sequence). CDR3 coding DNA: TGTGCCAGCAGTCCCAGACTAGCGGGTTACAATGAGCAGTTCTTC. Amino acids: CASSPRLAGYNEQFF.

The CDR3 DNA reads TGCGCCAGCAGCCAAGGTAGTACAGGTTTCGGCTACACCTTC. It yields the protein CASSQGSTGFGYTF. The chain uses TRBV4-3 and TRBJ1-2, with D possibly being TRBD1 (5 bases). The CDR3 totals 14 residues. Trimming removed 1 base at V and 8 bases at J, with 14 bases between. The germline gives CDR1 LGHNA, CDR2 YSLEER.

The chain joins TRBV28 to TRBJ2-3, with 11 bases identical to TRBD2. The length of the CDR3 is 18 residues. V lost 9 bases and J lost 0; bases outside the gene matches: 14. Germline V gives CDR1 MDHEN, CDR2 SYDVKM. The CDR3 reads CASRELAGGGGSTDTQYF. CDR3 coding DNA: TGTGCCAGTCGTGAATTAGCGGGAGGGGGGGGTAGCACAGATACGCAGTATTTT.

This clone was counted once. Written as DNA, the CDR3 is TGTGCCAGCAGCTTACCGGCAGGGGCCTACGAGCAGTACTTC. Protein sequence: CASSLPAGAYEQYF. The chain carries TRBV7-2 and TRBJ2-7, with D possibly being TRBD1 (6 bases). CDR1 SGHTA and CDR2 FQGNSA come from the germline V gene. Trimming took 2 bases from V and 2 from J, leaving 10 bases between them. The CDR3 length is 14 residues.

The rearrangement joins TRBV6-5 to TRBJ1-5, with 8 nucleotides matching TRBD1. V lost 4 bases to trimming and J lost 10 bases; unmatched junction nucleotides: 9. The CDR3 totals 14 residues. The germline V gene has CDR1 MNHEY and CDR2 SVGAGI. CDR3 bases: TGTGCCAGCAGTTTCTACAGGGGGGAGCAACCCCAGCATTTT. This encodes CASSFYRGEQPQHF.

The chain recombines TRBV19 with TRBJ1-1, with TRBD1 identical over 7 bases. Germline CDR1 and CDR2: LNHDA and SQIVND (reference sequence). This CDR3 is built from 14 residues. The V segment lost 7 bases and the J segment 1 base; nucleotides outside the gene matches: 6. The CDR3 coding sequence is TGTGCCAGTACCTTGACAGGGACGAACACTGAAGCTTTCTTT. Translated, it gives CASTLTGTNTEAFF.

The V call is TRBV27, the J call TRBJ2-1, with 8 bases fitting TRBD1. J was trimmed by 7 bases and V by 5 bases; bases with no gene match: 4. Per germline, CDR1 MNHEY and CDR2 SMNVEV (reference sequence). The CDR3 totals 13 residues. The CDR3 loop is CASSGQGRNEQFF. CDR3 nucleotide sequence: TGTGCCAGCAGTGGACAGGGTCGGAATGAGCAGTTCTTC.

The chain carries TRBV5-1 and TRBJ1-1; 7 bases agree with TRBD1. After removal of 8 bases from V and 3 bases from J, the junction contained 10 bases not matched to a gene. CDR3 length: 14 amino acids. Germline CDR1 reads SGHRS; CDR2 reads YFSETQ. CDR3 DNA sequence: TGCGCCAGTCGCACAGGGGTAACGTACACTGAAGCTTTCTTT. Its translation is CASRTGVTYTEAFF.

V usage is TRBV28 and J usage is TRBJ2-1; D gene uncertain. This CDR3 is built from 14 residues. Per the germline V gene, CDR1 is MDHEN and CDR2 is SYDVKM. V was shortened by 2 bases and J by 2 bases, with 7 bases between the two germline ends. The CDR3 DNA sequence: TGTGCCAGCAGTTTAATCGCGGCCTACAATGAGCAGTTCTTC. Translated, it gives CASSLIAAYNEQFF.

V and J are TRBV2 and TRBJ1-2, with a possible D match to TRBD1 (5 bases). Per germline, CDR1 SNHLY and CDR2 FYNNEI. The V end lost 8 bases, the J end lost 6 bases, and 13 bases lay between the germline ends. This CDR3 comprises 12 residues. CDR3 coding DNA: TGTGCCAGCCTCCGGGGGGGAGATGGCTACACCTTC. Its translation: CASLRGGDGYTF.

The V and J genes are TRBV5-5 and TRBJ1-2, with TRBD1 identical over 8 bases. J lost 7 bases, V lost 6 bases, and 11 bases had no gene match. Per the germline V gene, CDR1 is SGHKS and CDR2 is YYEKEE (reference sequence). This CDR3 comprises 14 residues. CDR3 bases: TGTGCCAGCATCGACAGGGGATTCTCTGGTGGCTACACCTTC. It translates to CASIDRGFSGGYTF.

The chain has TRBV5-1 and TRBJ1-3; D is unresolved. The V end lost 0 bases, the J end lost 4 bases, and 14 bases lay between the germline ends. Germline V gene sequence: CDR1 SGHRS, CDR2 YFSETQ. The CDR3 extends over 16 amino acids. The CDR3 here is CASSLVPPRLGNTIYF. CDR3 coding DNA: TGCGCCAGCAGCTTGGTCCCCCCTCGGTTGGGAAACACCATATATTTT.

This clone was observed many times. The V and J genes are TRBV4-3 and TRBJ2-3, with TRBD2 identical over 12 bases. The germline CDR1 and CDR2 sequences are LGHNA and YSLEER. The trim removed 0 bases at V and 3 bases at J, leaving 10 bases unmatched. The CDR3 spans 19 residues. CDR3 sequence: CASSQEGLAGGPFTDTQYF. The CDR3 coding sequence is TGCGCCAGCAGCCAAGAAGGGCTAGCGGGAGGGCCTTTTACAGATACGCAGTATTTT.

The rearrangement links TRBV28 to TRBJ1-3, with TRBD1 matching over 10 bases. V dropped 9 bases and J dropped 1; count of bases not matched to a gene: 6. The CDR3 consists of 15 residues. Per the germline V gene, CDR1 is MDHEN and CDR2 is SYDVKM. CDR3 DNA: TGTGCCAGTTCGACAGGGGGCGCATCTGGAAACACCATATATTTT. Residues: CASSTGGASGNTIYF.

This chain links TRBV6-5 with TRBJ1-5; possibly TRBD1 for D (5 bases). CDR1 is MNHEY, CDR2 SVGAGI, per germline. Trimming removed 7 bases at V and 6 bases at J, with 16 bases between. This CDR3 has 14 amino acids. The CDR3 sequence: CASTPRRGSQPQHF. CDR3 sequence (DNA): TGTGCCAGCACCCCTCGCCGGGGGTCTCAGCCCCAGCATTTT.

The rearrangement uses TRBV19 and TRBJ1-5, with D perhaps matching TRBD1 (5 bases). The CDR3 covers 15 residues. The germline V gene encodes CDR1 LNHDA and CDR2 SQIVND (reference sequence). Trimming stripped 4 bases from V and 0 bases from J, with 10 bases between. Here the CDR3 reads CASSTGTYSNQPQHF. CDR3 coding DNA: TGTGCCAGTAGTACAGGGACTTATAGCAATCAGCCCCAGCATTTT.